This T cell receptor (beta chain) was identified during a study of control samples from healthy donors and cancer patients. The germline V gene has CDR1 SGHAT and CDR2 FQNNGV. The CDR3 totals 14 residues. V lost 0 bases and J 6 bases, leaving 12 bases between the germline ends. The repertoire was sequenced with immunoSEQ multiplex PCR; TCRdb's copy has only in-frame clones and lacks some. The sample lists fewer than 65,000 clones; about four fifths were seen once. What was sequenced was blood. The chain combines TRBV11-2 with TRBJ2-7; no firm D call. This sequence originates from a man between 65 and 85 years old in good health. The CDR3 DNA reads as TGTGCCAGCAGCTTAGACAGGTTCTCGGCCGAGCAGTACTTC. This codes for CASSLDRFSAEQYF.